This T cell receptor (beta chain) was captured in a study of OX40 agonist ivuxolimab in advanced cancers. Across the whole study: As their treatment, patients were administered ivuxolimab, an agonistic anti-OX40 (CD134) antibody. General study results and limits: Clonal expansion was seen in CD4+ and CD8+ blood T cells by week 6 at 0.1 to 3.0 mg/kg.

Libraries were prepared by immunoSEQ multiplex PCR; TCRdb keeps only in-frame clonotypes and omits some of them. The table includes approximately 33,000 clones, roughly 90% detected once. The CDR3 has 15 amino acids. V was pared by 5 bases and J by 2 bases, with 5 bases of the junction left unmatched. Per germline, CDR1 LNHDA and CDR2 SQIVND (reference sequence). Points on this clone: The antigen remains unidentified.

The timepoints at which blood was sampled were baseline, cycle 4 day 1, and cycle 7 day 1. The sequenced sample was CD4+ or CD8+ T cells sorted from blood, obtained in a trial of the OX40 agonist ivuxolimab. The receptor was derived from an adult with an advanced solid tumor such as melanoma, head and neck, liver or kidney cancer. J is TRBJ2-2 and V is TRBV19; TRBD2 agrees at 7 bases. The CDR3 DNA reads TGTGCCAGTAGTTGGTTAGCGGGTAACACCGGGGAGCTGTTTTTT. It yields the protein CASSWLAGNTGELFF.